The rows below give T cell receptor beta chains drawn from one sample of a study of shared clonotypes between healthy human individuals. Some clones are missing from TCRdb's copy, which holds only in-frame ones; the method was immunoSEQ multiplex PCR. The sample records some 1,100,000 clones, around three quarters being singletons. The sample taken for sequencing was memory CD4+ T cells from PBMCs. The receptors come from a young man in good health. Some clones in this sample may be carry-over from other donors' samples. Both conserved end residues are part of each CDR3. A D gene is named only where the DNA matches it firmly. Clone size is shown for a subset of rows, as once, few, many or a class of expanded clone.

TRBD2,NA,TRBJ2-7,TRBV14,CASSQEFRGGTPYEQYF,TGTGCCAGCAGCCAAGAGTTCCGGGGGGGCACCCCCTACGAGCAGTACTTC
TRBD1,NA,TRBJ1-5,TRBV27,CASKTGVQPQHF,TGTGCCAGCAAGACAGGGGTTCAGCCCCAGCATTTT
TRBD2,NA,TRBJ2-7,TRBV6-5,CASSSGRASYEQYF,TGTGCCAGCAGTAGCGGGAGGGCCTCCTACGAGCAGTACTTC
NA,NA,TRBJ2-1,TRBV11-2,CASSSPPSGQRNEQFF,TGTGCCAGCAGCTCCCCGCCCAGCGGCCAAAGGAACGAGCAGTTCTTC
NA,NA,TRBJ2-1,TRBV18,CASSPGLAYNEQFF,TGTGCCAGCTCACCAGGACTGGCCTACAATGAGCAGTTCTTC
TRBD2,NA,TRBJ2-5,TRBV10-3,CAISAAIAGGLGETQYF,TGTGCCATCAGTGCCGCGATAGCGGGAGGGCTTGGAGAGACCCAGTACTTC
TRBD1,NA,TRBJ2-5,TRBV29-1,CSVLQGGLQETQYF,TGCAGCGTCTTACAGGGGGGCCTCCAAGAGACCCAGTACTTC
NA,few,TRBJ2-1,TRBV6-5,CASSTYNEQFF,TGTGCCAGCAGCACCTACAATGAGCAGTTCTTC
NA,NA,TRBJ2-7,TRBV28,CASFNRGDGYEQYF,TGTGCCAGCTTCAATAGGGGAGACGGGTACGAGCAGTACTTC
TRBD2,NA,TRBJ2-3,TRBV7-9,CASSFGLGTQYF,TGTGCCAGCAGCTTTGGACTAGGTACGCAGTATTTT
NA,few,TRBJ2-7,TRBV11-2,CASSLDVGSYEQYF,TGTGCCAGCAGCTTAGATGTAGGATCGTACGAGCAGTACTTC
NA,NA,TRBJ2-5,TRBV5-4,CASSPGVDAPYQETQYF,TGTGCCAGCAGCCCTGGAGTCGACGCCCCATATCAAGAGACCCAGTACTTC
NA,many,TRBJ2-1,TRBV23-1,CASVGGDNEQFF,TGCGCCAGCGTCGGTGGGGACAATGAGCAGTTCTTC
NA,NA,TRBJ2-3,TRBV25-1,CASSEGWDTQYF,TGTGCCAGCAGTGAGGGTTGGGATACGCAGTATTTT
NA,NA,TRBJ2-3,TRBV5-4,CASSLIAARSTDTQYF,TGTGCCAGCAGCTTAATAGCGGCCAGAAGTACAGATACGCAGTATTTT
NA,once,TRBJ2-6,TRBV6-6,CASRKYSGANVLTF,TGTGCCAGCAGGAAGTACTCTGGGGCCAACGTCCTGACTTTC
NA,NA,TRBJ2-7,TRBV5-4,CASSFGFDGFSSYEQYF,TGTGCCAGCAGCTTCGGGTTCGACGGTTTCAGCTCCTACGAGCAGTACTTC
TRBD1,NA,TRBJ2-1,TRBV11-2,CASSQGQGGYNEQFF,TGTGCCAGCAGTCAGGGACAGGGGGGGTACAATGAGCAGTTCTTC
TRBD2,once,TRBJ2-5,TRBV5-1,CASSLYAQRGGTQYF,TGCGCCAGCAGCTTGTACGCCCAGCGGGGAGGGACCCAGTACTTC
NA,NA,TRBJ1-2,TRBV6-5,CASTPSGRNYGYTF,TGTGCCAGCACCCCCAGTGGCAGAAACTATGGCTACACCTTC
NA,few,TRBJ1-3,TRBV27,CASMRTSGNTIYF,TGTGCCAGCATGCGGACCTCCGGAAACACCATATATTTT
NA,NA,TRBJ2-7,TRBV2,CASSEWSSRFSYEQYF,TGTGCCAGCAGTGAATGGTCCTCTAGGTTCTCCTACGAGCAGTACTTC
TRBD1,few,TRBJ1-2,TRBV28,CASSPTGTLNYGYTF,TGTGCCAGCAGTCCGACAGGGACACTCAACTATGGCTACACCTTC
NA,few,TRBJ2-3,TRBV2,CASITRDTQYF,TGTGCCAGCATAACCCGGGATACGCAGTATTTT
NA,few,TRBJ2-2,TRBV10-3,CAISRDQTGELFF,TGTGCCATCAGCCGAGACCAAACCGGGGAGCTGTTTTTT
NA,NA,TRBJ2-1,TRBV27,CASSLGLRDEQFF,TGTGCCAGCAGTTTAGGGCTCCGCGATGAGCAGTTCTTC
TRBD2,NA,TRBJ2-1,TRBV29-1,CSGVSGRGSYNEQFF,TGCAGCGGTGTAAGCGGGAGGGGCTCCTACAATGAGCAGTTCTTC
NA,NA,TRBJ1-5,TRBV18,CASSGQFNQPQHF,TGTGCCAGCTCAGGACAGTTCAATCAGCCCCAGCATTTT
TRBD1,NA,TRBJ1-5,TRBV28,CASSLLGQGGNNQPQHF,TGTGCCAGCAGTCTATTGGGACAGGGGGGTAACAATCAGCCCCAGCATTTT
TRBD1,NA,TRBJ2-1,TRBV28,CASRRSGTGVNIVHNEQFF,TGTGCCAGCAGAAGGTCCGGGACAGGGGTTAATATCGTGCACAATGAGCAGTTCTTC
TRBD2,NA,TRBJ2-7,TRBV7-8,CASSLARRGLAGSWEQYF,TGTGCCAGCAGCTTAGCTCGAAGAGGGCTAGCGGGGTCTTGGGAGCAGTACTTC
NA,NA,TRBJ2-3,TRBV5-4,CASSGGRGHSTDTQYF,TGTGCCAGCAGTGGGGGACGCGGCCATAGCACAGATACGCAGTATTTT
NA,NA,TRBJ2-7,TRBV6-6,CASSNQAKDYEQYF,TGTGCCAGCAGTAACCAGGCCAAGGACTACGAGCAGTACTTC
NA,NA,TRBJ2-3,TRBV7-2,CASRLITDTQYF,TGTGCCAGCCGACTGATCACAGATACGCAGTATTTT
TRBD2,NA,TRBJ2-5,TRBV7-2,CASSSDSGGETQYF,TGTGCCAGCAGCTCGGACTCGGGAGGGGAGACCCAGTACTTC
TRBD2,NA,TRBJ2-3,TRBV11-3,CASSPGSTSGSADTQYF,TGTGCCAGCAGCCCGGGATCGACTAGCGGGAGTGCAGATACGCAGTATTTT
NA,NA,TRBJ2-4,TRBV11-2,CASSQPGQAKNIQYF,TGTGCCAGCAGCCAACCGGGGCAGGCCAAAAACATTCAGTACTTC
TRBD2,NA,TRBJ2-3,TRBV5-6,CASSETGTSGPDTQYF,TGTGCCAGCAGCGAGACCGGGACTAGCGGTCCAGATACGCAGTATTTT
NA,NA,TRBJ2-6,TRBV5-1,CASSSALTGANVLTF,TGCGCCAGCAGTTCGGCCTTAACTGGGGCCAACGTCCTGACTTTC
NA,NA,TRBJ1-4,TRBV30,CAWSPGPGNEKLFF,TGTGCCTGGAGTCCGGGACCGGGAAATGAAAAACTGTTTTTT
TRBD1,once,TRBJ1-5,TRBV6-1,CASSVAGGVNQPQHF,TGTGCCAGCAGTGTAGCAGGGGGCGTGAATCAGCCCCAGCATTTT
TRBD2,NA,TRBJ2-1,TRBV11-2,CASSLVGGLASNEQFF,TGTGCCAGCAGCTTAGTTGGGGGACTAGCCAGCAATGAGCAGTTCTTC
NA,NA,TRBJ1-5,TRBV28,CASSIRVSNQPQHF,TGTGCCAGCAGTATCAGGGTCTCAAATCAGCCCCAGCATTTT
NA,NA,TRBJ1-2,TRBV28,CASSRGRGYGYTF,TGTGCCAGCAGCCGGGGGCGGGGGTATGGCTACACCTTC
NA,NA,TRBJ2-7,TRBV6-1,CASSWESRSYEQYF,TGTGCCAGCTCCTGGGAGTCCCGCTCCTACGAGCAGTACTTC
NA,NA,TRBJ2-7,TRBV29-1,CSVEQGSYEQYF,TGCAGCGTTGAGCAGGGTTCTTACGAGCAGTACTTC
TRBD2,NA,TRBJ2-1,TRBV7-2,CASSIGGSGNYNEQFF,TGTGCCAGCAGCATTGGGGGTAGCGGGAACTACAATGAGCAGTTCTTC
NA,few,TRBJ2-1,TRBV29-1,CSVKGEIYNEQFF,TGCAGCGTCAAGGGAGAGATCTACAATGAGCAGTTCTTC
TRBD2,NA,TRBJ2-5,TRBV28,CASSAPGTSGRTETQYF,TGTGCCAGCAGTGCTCCCGGGACTAGCGGGAGGACAGAGACCCAGTACTTC
NA,NA,TRBJ2-7,TRBV5-1,CASSPTGTPRGQQYF,TGCGCCAGCAGCCCGACCGGGACTCCCCGGGGTCAGCAGTACTTC
NA,NA,TRBJ1-5,TRBV2,CASWETENQPQHF,TGTGCCAGTTGGGAGACAGAAAATCAGCCCCAGCATTTT
TRBD2,once,TRBJ2-1,TRBV10-3,CAISRLADGSYNEQFF,TGTGCCATCAGCAGACTAGCGGATGGCTCCTACAATGAGCAGTTCTTC
NA,NA,TRBJ2-5,TRBV18,CASSPQKAETQYF,TGTGCCAGCTCACCCCAAAAGGCTGAGACCCAGTACTTC